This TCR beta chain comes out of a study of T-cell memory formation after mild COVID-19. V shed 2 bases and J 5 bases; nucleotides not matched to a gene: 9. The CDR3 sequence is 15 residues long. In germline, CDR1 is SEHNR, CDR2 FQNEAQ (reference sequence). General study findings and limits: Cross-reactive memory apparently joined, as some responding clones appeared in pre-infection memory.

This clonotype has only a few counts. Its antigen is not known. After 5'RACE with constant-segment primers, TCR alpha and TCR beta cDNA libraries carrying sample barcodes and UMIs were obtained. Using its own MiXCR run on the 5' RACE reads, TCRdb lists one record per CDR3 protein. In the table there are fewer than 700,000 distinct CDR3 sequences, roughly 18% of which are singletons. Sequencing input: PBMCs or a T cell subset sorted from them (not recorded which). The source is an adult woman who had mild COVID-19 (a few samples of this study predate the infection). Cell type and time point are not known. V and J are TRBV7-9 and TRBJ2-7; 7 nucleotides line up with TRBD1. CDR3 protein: CASSLSETGTNEQYF. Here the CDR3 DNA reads TGTGCCAGCAGCTTATCGGAGACAGGGACCAACGAGCAGTACTTC.